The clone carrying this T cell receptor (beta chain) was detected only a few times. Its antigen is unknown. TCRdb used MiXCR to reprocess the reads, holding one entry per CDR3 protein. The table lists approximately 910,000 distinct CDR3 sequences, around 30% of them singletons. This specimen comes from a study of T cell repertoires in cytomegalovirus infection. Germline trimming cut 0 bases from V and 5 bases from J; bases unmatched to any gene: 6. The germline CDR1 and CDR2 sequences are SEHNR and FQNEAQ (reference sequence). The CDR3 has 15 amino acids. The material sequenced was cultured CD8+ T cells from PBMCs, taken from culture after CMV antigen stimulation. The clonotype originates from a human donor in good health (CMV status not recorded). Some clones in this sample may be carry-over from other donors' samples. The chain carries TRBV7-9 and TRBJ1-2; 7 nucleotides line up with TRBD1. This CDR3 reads CASSLAAPGQYGYTF. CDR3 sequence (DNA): TGTGCCAGCAGCTTAGCCGCACCGGGACAGTATGGCTACACCTTC.